The T cell receptor beta chain described here comes from a study of blood T cell repertoires in COVID-19. Study as a whole: Both acute and convalescent COVID-19 samples were obtained from the United States, Italy and Spain. PBMCs, B-cell-depleted T cells, or T cells were the source of the cDNA or gDNA that made up the material.

Produced via immunoSEQ multiplex PCR; TCRdb's table is partial and in-frame only. The table records about 220,000 clones, around four fifths of them present only once. The CDR3 is 13 amino acids. Trimming removed 3 bases at V and 2 bases at J, with 7 bases between. CDR1 is MNHEY, CDR2 SMNVEV, per germline (reference sequence). This receptor was obtained from a woman aged 55-69 years who had recovered from COVID-19. The sequenced sample consisted of peripheral blood. This sequence joins TRBV27 and TRBJ2-5; D possibly corresponds to TRBD2 (5 bases). The CDR3 sequence is CASSFRGQETQYF. Here the CDR3 DNA reads TGTGCCAGCAGTTTTAGAGGGCAAGAGACCCAGTACTTC.